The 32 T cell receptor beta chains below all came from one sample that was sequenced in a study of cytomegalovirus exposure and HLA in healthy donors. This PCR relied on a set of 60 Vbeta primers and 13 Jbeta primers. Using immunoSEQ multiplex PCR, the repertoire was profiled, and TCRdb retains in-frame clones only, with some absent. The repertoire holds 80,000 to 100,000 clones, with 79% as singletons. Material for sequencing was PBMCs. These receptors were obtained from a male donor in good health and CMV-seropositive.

CDR3 in amino acids: CASGLAQSYGYTF. The CDR3 nucleotides read TGTGCTAGTGGTTTGGCACAGAGTTATGGCTACACCTTC. The V call is TRBV12-5, the J call TRBJ1-2; no reliable D call. CDR1 is LGHNT and CDR2 is FRNRAP in the germline V gene. The CDR3 sequence is 13 residues long. The V gene lost 1 base and the J gene lost 5 bases, with 8 bases spanning the gap.

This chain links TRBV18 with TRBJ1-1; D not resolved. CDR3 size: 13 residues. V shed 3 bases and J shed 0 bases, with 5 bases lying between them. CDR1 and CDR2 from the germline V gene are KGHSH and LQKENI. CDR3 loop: CASSPEMNTEAFF. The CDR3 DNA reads TGTGCCAGCTCACCTGAGATGAACACTGAAGCTTTCTTT.

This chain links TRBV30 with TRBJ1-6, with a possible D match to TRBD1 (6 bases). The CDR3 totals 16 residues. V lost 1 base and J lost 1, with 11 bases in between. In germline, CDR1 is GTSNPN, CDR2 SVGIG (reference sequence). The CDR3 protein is CAWSEIRGSYNSPLHF. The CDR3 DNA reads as TGTGCCTGGAGTGAGATCAGGGGATCCTATAATTCACCCCTCCACTTT.

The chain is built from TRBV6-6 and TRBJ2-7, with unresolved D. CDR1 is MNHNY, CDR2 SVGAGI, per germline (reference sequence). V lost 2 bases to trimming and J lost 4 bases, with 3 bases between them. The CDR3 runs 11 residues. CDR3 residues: CASSYEYEQYF. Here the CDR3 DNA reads TGTGCCAGCAGTTACGAGTACGAGCAGTACTTC.

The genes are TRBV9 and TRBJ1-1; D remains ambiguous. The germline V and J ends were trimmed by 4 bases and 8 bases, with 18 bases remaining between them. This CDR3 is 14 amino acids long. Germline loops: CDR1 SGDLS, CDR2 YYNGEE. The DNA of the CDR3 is TGTGCCAGCAGCCCTAAAGGCCTTCAGGTCGAAGCTTTCTTT. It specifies CASSPKGLQVEAFF. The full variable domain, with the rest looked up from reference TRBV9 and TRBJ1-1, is DSGVTQTPKHLITATGQRVTLRCSPRSGDLSVYWYQQSLDQGLQFLIQYYNGEERAKGNILERFSAQQFPDLHSELNLSSLELGDSALYFCASSPKGLQVEAFFGQGTRLTVV.

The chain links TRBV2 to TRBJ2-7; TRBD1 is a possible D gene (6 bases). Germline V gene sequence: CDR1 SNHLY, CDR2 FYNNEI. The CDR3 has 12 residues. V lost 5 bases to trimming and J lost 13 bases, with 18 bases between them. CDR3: CASSLPGQSGYF. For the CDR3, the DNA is TGTGCCAGCAGTCTACCGGGACAATCCGGATACTTC.

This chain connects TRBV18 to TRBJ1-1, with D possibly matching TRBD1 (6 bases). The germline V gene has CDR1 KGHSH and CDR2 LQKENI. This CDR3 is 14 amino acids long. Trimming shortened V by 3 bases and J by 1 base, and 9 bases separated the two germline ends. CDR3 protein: CASSPQGTNTEAFF. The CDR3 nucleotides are TGTGCCAGCTCACCTCAGGGGACGAACACTGAAGCTTTCTTT.

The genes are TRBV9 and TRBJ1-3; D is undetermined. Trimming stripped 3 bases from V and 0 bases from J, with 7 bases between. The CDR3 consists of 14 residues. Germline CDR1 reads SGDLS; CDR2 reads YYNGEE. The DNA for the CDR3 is TGTGCCAGCAGCGGGCGGAACTCTGGAAACACCATATATTTT. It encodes CASSGRNSGNTIYF.

This chain's CDR3 is CAWNTGTQNQPQHF. DNA for the CDR3: TGTGCCTGGAATACCGGGACACAAAATCAGCCCCAGCATTTT. The V and J genes are TRBV30 and TRBJ1-5; perhaps TRBD1 as D (6 bases). The germline CDR1 and CDR2 sequences are GTSNPN and SVGIG (reference sequence). The CDR3 consists of 14 residues. V gave up 4 bases and J gave up 4 bases, with 14 bases separating them. Full variable domain (remainder filled in from reference TRBV30 and TRBJ1-5): SQTIHQWPATLVQPVGSPLSLECTVEGTSNPNLYWYRQAAGRGLQLLFYSVGIGQISSEVPQNLSASRPQDRQFILSSKKLLLSDSGFYLCAWNTGTQNQPQHFGDGTRLSIL.

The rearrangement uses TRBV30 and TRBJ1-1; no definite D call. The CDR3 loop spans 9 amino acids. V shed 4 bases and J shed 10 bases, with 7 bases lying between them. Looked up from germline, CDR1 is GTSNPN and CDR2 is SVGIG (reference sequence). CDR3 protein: CAWNNPAFF. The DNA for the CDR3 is TGTGCCTGGAATAATCCAGCTTTCTTT.

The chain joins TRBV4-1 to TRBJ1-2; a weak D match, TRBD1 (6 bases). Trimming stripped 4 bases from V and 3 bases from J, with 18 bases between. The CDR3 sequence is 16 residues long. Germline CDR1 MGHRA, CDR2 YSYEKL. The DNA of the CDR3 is TGCGCCAGCAGCCCAAGAACGAGGGGGTCCGACTATGGCTACACCTTC. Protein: CASSPRTRGSDYGYTF.

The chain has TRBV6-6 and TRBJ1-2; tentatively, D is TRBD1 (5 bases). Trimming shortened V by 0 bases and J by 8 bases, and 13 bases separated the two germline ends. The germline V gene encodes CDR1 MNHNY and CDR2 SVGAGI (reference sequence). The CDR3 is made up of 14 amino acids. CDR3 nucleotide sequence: TGTGCCAGCAGTTACTCGATGGGGGGTTGGGGCTACACCTTC. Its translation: CASSYSMGGWGYTF.

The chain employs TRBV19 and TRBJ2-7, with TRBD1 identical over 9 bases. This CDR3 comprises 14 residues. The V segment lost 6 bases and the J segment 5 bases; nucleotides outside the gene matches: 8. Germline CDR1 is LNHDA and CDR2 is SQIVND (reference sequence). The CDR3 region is CASSPGQGLHEQYF. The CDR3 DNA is TGTGCCAGTAGCCCGGGACAGGGTTTACACGAGCAGTACTTC.

The CDR3 loop is CASSSRGTGGRDTQYF. The CDR3 nucleotides are TGCGCCAGCAGCTCCCGGGGGACAGGGGGCCGGGATACGCAGTATTTT. This chain connects TRBV5-1 to TRBJ2-3, with 12 bases identical to TRBD1. This CDR3 spans 16 amino acids. The V segment lost 3 bases and the J segment 6 bases; nucleotides outside the gene matches: 8. Per the germline V gene, CDR1 is SGHRS and CDR2 is YFSETQ.

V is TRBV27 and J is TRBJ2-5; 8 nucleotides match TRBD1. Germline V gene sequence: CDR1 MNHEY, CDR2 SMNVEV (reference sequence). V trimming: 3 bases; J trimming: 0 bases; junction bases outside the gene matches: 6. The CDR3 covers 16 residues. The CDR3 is CASSFHRGDNQETQYF. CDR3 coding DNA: TGTGCCAGCAGTTTCCACAGGGGGGATAACCAAGAGACCCAGTACTTC.

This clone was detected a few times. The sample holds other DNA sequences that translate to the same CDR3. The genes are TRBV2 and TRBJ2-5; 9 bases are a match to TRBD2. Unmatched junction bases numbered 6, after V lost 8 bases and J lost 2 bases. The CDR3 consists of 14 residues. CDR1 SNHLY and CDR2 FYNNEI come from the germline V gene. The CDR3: CASRGSGGQETQYF. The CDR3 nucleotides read TGTGCCAGCCGAGGGAGCGGGGGGCAAGAGACCCAGTACTTC.

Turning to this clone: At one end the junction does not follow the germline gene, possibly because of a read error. CDR3 region: CASSAGTSIETQYF. CDR3 nucleotide sequence: TGTGCTAGCAGCGCGGGGACGTCAATTGAGACCCAGTACTTC. The chain joins TRBV7-7 to TRBJ2-5; tentatively, D is TRBD2 (6 bases). Germline-derived CDR1 and CDR2 are SSHAT and FNYEAQ (reference sequence). The CDR3 covers 14 residues.

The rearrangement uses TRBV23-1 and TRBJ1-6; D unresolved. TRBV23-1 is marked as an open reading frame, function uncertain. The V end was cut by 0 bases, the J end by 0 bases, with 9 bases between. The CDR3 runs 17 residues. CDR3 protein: CASSQSQFSSYNSPLHF. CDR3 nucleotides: TGCGCCAGCAGTCAATCCCAATTCAGCTCCTATAATTCACCCCTCCACTTT.

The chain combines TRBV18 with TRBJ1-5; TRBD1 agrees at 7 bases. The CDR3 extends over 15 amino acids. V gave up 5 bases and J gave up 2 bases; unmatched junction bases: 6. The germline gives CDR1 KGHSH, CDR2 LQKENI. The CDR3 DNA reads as TGTGCCAGCTCAGGGAGACAGGGAGGCAATCAGCCCCAGCATTTT. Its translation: CASSGRQGGNQPQHF.

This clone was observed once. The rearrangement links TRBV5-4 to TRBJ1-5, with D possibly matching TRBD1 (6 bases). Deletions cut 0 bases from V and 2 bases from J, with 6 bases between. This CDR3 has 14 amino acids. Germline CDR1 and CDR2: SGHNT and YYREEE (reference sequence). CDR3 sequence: CASSLDRGNQPQHF. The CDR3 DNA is TGTGCCAGCAGCTTGGACAGGGGCAATCAGCCCCAGCATTTT.

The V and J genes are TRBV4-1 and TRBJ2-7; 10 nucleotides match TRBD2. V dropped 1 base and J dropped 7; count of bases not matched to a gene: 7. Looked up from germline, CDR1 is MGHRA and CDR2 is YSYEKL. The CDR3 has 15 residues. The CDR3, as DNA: TGCGCCAGCAGCCAAGCGAGCGGGGGGGCGCGAGAGCAGTACTTC. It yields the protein CASSQASGGAREQYF.

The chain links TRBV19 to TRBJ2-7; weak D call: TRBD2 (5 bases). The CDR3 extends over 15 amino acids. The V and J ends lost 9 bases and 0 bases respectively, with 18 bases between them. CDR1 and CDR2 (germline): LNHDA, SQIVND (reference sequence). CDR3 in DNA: TGTGCCAGCCGCCTGAGGGCGGAAAGCTCCTACGAGCAGTACTTC. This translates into CASRLRAESSYEQYF.

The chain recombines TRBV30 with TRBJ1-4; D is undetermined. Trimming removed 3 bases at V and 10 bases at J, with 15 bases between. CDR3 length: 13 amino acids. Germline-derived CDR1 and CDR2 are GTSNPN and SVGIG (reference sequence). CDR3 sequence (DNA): TGTGCCTGGAGACTAGGAACCGCAAGAAAACTGTTTTTT. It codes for CAWRLGTARKLFF.

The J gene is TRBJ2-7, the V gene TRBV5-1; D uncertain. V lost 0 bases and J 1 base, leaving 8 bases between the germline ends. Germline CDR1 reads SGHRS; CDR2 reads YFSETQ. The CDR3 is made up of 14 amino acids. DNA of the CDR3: TGCGCCAGCAGCTTGGACAGTACGTCCTACGAGCAGTACTTC. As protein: CASSLDSTSYEQYF.

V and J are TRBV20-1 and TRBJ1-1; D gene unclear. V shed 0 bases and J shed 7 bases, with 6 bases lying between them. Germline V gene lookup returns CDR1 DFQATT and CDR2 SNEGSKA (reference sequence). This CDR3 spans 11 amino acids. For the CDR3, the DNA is TGCAGTGCTAGAGATCGAGATGAAGCTTTCTTT. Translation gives CSARDRDEAFF.

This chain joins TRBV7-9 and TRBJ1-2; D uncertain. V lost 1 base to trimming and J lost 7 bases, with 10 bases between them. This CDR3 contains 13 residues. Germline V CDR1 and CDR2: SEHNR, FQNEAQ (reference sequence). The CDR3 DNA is TGTGCCAGCAGCTTAGGGCGGGAGCGTGGCTACACCTTC. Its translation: CASSLGRERGYTF.

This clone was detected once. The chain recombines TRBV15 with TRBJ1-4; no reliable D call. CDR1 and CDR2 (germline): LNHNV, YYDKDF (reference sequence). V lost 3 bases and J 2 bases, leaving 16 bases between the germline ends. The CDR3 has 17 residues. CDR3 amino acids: CATSRRDLGPTNEKLFF. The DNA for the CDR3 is TGTGCCACCAGCAGGCGTGATCTTGGGCCGACTAATGAAAAACTGTTTTTT.

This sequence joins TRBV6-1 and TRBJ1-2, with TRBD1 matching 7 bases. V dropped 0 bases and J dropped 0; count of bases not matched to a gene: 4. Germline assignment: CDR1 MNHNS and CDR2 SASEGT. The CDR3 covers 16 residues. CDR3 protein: CASSEAGQIANYGYTF. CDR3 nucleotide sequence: TGTGCCAGCAGTGAAGCGGGACAGATCGCTAACTATGGCTACACCTTC.

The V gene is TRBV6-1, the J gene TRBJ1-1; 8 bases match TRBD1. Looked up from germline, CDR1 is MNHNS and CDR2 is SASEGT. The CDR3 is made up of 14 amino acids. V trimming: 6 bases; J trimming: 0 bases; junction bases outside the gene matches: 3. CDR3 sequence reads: CASRPQGVNTEAFF. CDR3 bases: TGTGCCAGCAGGCCACAGGGGGTGAACACTGAAGCTTTCTTT.

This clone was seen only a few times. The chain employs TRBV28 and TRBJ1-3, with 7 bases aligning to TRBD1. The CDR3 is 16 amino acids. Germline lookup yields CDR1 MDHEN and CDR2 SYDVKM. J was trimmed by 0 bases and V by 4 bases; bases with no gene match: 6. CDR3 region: CASSSGQASSGNTIYF. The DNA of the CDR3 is TGTGCCAGCAGTTCAGGACAGGCGAGCTCTGGAAACACCATATATTTT.

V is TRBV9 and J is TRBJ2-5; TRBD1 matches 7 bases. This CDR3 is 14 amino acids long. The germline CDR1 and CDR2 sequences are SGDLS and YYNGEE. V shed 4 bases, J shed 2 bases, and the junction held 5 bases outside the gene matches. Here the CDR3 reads CASSPGTVQETQYF. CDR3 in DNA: TGTGCCAGCAGCCCAGGGACAGTTCAAGAGACCCAGTACTTC.

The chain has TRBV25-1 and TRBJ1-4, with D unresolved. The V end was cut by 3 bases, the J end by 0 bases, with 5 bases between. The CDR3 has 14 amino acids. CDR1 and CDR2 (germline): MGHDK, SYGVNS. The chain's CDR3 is CASSDPSTNEKLFF. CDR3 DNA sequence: TGTGCCAGCAGTGATCCATCAACTAATGAAAAACTGTTTTTT.